This T cell receptor (beta chain) was sequenced for a study of CD8 T cells in ankylosing spondylitis. Study observations and caveats: There was a TCR beta motif, made of eight highly homologous variants, that appeared characteristic of ankylosing spondylitis blood. Matched ankylosing spondylitis synovial fluid reportedly showed significant enrichment of disease-linked clones. Disease-linked clones bore a CD8+ phenotype, appearing relatively rarely in peripheral blood.

TCRdb re-derived calls from the 5' RACE reads in MiXCR, one entry per CDR3 protein. The repertoire has about 89,000 distinct CDR3 sequences, around 30% of them found once; the top ten carry 50% to 60%. CDR3 length: 13 amino acids. CDR1 is DFQATT, CDR2 SNEGSKA, per germline (reference sequence). The table lists this clonotype with many counts. Its antigen is as yet unknown. The chain links TRBV20-1 to TRBJ2-3; either TRBD1 or TRBD2 may supply D (5 bases each). The sequencing input was blood, either unsorted or a sorted T cell fraction (not recorded which). The clonotype originates from a male donor with ankylosing spondylitis or in good health (not recorded which). For the CDR3, the DNA is TGCAGCGGGACGGGGCATTACACAGATACGCAGTATTTT. It yields the protein CSGTGHYTDTQYF.